The next 21 T cell receptor beta chains were all read from a single sample in a study of cytomegalovirus exposure and HLA in healthy donors. Researchers ran the PCR with 60 Vbeta and 13 Jbeta primers. Clones were sequenced by immunoSEQ multiplex PCR, and TCRdb holds only the in-frame ones, with some missing. Among 90,000 to 140,000 clones listed, 83% were seen once. Sequencing was carried out using PBMCs. The receptors shown here come from a man aged 18 to 29 in good health and CMV-seronegative.

V and J are TRBV4-1 and TRBJ2-1; tentative D call: TRBD2 (6 bases). Deletions cut 1 base from V and 7 bases from J, with 17 bases between. Germline CDR1 MGHRA, CDR2 YSYEKL. CDR3 length equals 16 residues. CDR3 sequence reads: CASSQVELAPRNEQFF. The CDR3 nucleotides are TGCGCCAGCAGCCAAGTCGAACTAGCCCCTCGGAATGAGCAGTTCTTC.

CDR3 protein: CASSYRTSGNTGELFF. In DNA form, the CDR3 reads TGTGCCAGCAGTTACAGGACTAGCGGGAACACCGGGGAGCTGTTTTTT. The chain combines TRBV6-5 with TRBJ2-2, with 10 positions matching TRBD2. Germline V gene sequence: CDR1 MNHEY, CDR2 SVGAGI. Unmatched junction bases numbered 1, after V lost 2 bases and J lost 1 base. The CDR3 spans 16 residues.

This chain uses TRBV19 with TRBJ2-2; a possible D gene is TRBD1 (5 bases). From germline, CDR1 is LNHDA and CDR2 SQIVND (reference sequence). The CDR3 loop spans 14 amino acids. Trimming stripped 6 bases from V and 2 bases from J, with 10 bases between. CDR3 in DNA: TGTGCCAGTAGAGTGGGGCAAAACACCGGGGAGCTGTTTTTT. This sequence encodes CASRVGQNTGELFF.

V is TRBV27 and J is TRBJ2-7; 10 nucleotides agree with TRBD1. This CDR3 comprises 14 residues. The V gene end was trimmed by 5 bases and the J gene end by 3 bases; junction bases not matched to a gene: 4. Germline loops: CDR1 MNHEY, CDR2 SMNVEV (reference sequence). The CDR3 DNA follows: TGTGCCAGCAGTAAAGGGACAGGGGTCTACGAGCAGTACTTC. Residues: CASSKGTGVYEQYF.

The chain links TRBV5-4 to TRBJ1-1; 7 positions agree with TRBD1. Trimming removed 3 bases from V and 1 base from J; junction bases left unmatched: 9. Per germline, CDR1 SGHNT and CDR2 YYREEE (reference sequence). The CDR3 is 16 residues long. The CDR3: CASSSYVTGWNTEAFF. CDR3 in DNA: TGTGCCAGCAGCTCCTACGTGACAGGGTGGAACACTGAAGCTTTCTTT.

DNA for the CDR3: TGTGCCAGCAGCTTCATAGGGGGAAGCTCTGGGGCCAACGTCCTGACTTTC. Protein: CASSFIGGSSGANVLTF. V and J are TRBV7-9 and TRBJ2-6, with a possible D match to TRBD1 (6 bases). V was pared by 3 bases and J by 0 bases, with 12 bases between. The germline V gene has CDR1 SEHNR and CDR2 FQNEAQ (reference sequence). The CDR3 spans 17 residues.

J is TRBJ1-5 and V is TRBV6-5, with D maybe TRBD1 (6 bases). Looked up from germline, CDR1 is MNHEY and CDR2 is SVGAGI. Between the trimmed V and J ends, which lost 9 bases and 4 bases, there was a span of 10 bases. This CDR3 has 12 residues. The CDR3 loop reads CARRQENQPQHF. The CDR3, as DNA: TGTGCCAGAAGACAGGAAAATCAGCCCCAGCATTTT.

There are a few counts of this clone. This chain connects TRBV4-3 to TRBJ2-6, with D maybe TRBD1 (5 bases). The CDR3 runs to 19 residues. Germline lookup yields CDR1 LGHNA and CDR2 YSLEER. Trimming cost V 2 bases and J 2 bases, with 19 bases left between them. CDR3 amino acids: CASSQWRDSIIPGANVLTF. The DNA for the CDR3 is TGCGCCAGCAGCCAATGGCGTGACAGTATCATTCCTGGGGCCAACGTCCTGACTTTC.

The chain couples TRBV28 to TRBJ1-2, with 7 bases lining up with TRBD1. CDR1 and CDR2 from the germline V gene are MDHEN and SYDVKM. With V trimmed by 10 bases and J by 4 bases, 9 bases remained unmatched. The CDR3 is made up of 13 amino acids. The CDR3, as DNA: TGTGCCACCCTGGGACAGCTGGCCTATGGCTACACCTTC. Protein sequence: CATLGQLAYGYTF.

V usage is TRBV29-1 and J usage is TRBJ1-2; a possible D gene is TRBD1 (6 bases). Germline assignment: CDR1 SQVTM and CDR2 ANQGSEA. V was pared by 7 bases and J by 4 bases, with 16 bases between. This CDR3 region has 13 residues. This CDR3 reads CSASATGTYGYTF. As DNA, the CDR3 is TGCAGCGCTTCAGCTACAGGGACCTATGGCTACACCTTC.

The V call is TRBV10-2, the J call TRBJ1-4; possibly TRBD1 for D (6 bases). The CDR3 totals 13 residues. Germline CDR1 WSHSY, CDR2 SAAADI. Trimming took off 8 bases at V and 4 bases at J, with 11 bases between the two ends. The CDR3 DNA sequence: TGCGCCAGCGGACAGACTCATAATGAAAAACTGTTTTTT. Translating it yields CASGQTHNEKLFF.

This rearrangement joins TRBV2 to TRBJ1-1; no reliable D call. The CDR3 is 12 residues long. Germline-derived CDR1 and CDR2 are SNHLY and FYNNEI. Trimming stripped 3 bases from V and 11 bases from J, with 13 bases between. The CDR3 region has the DNA TGTGCCAGCAGTGAGTTGGTCCTCGGGGCTTTCTTT. Amino acids: CASSELVLGAFF.

V gene TRBV5-4 combines with J gene TRBJ2-3; D is unclear. The V end was cut by 0 bases, the J end by 6 bases, with 8 bases between. The CDR3 is made up of 13 amino acids. Germline CDR1 reads SGHNT; CDR2 reads YYREEE (reference sequence). The CDR3 DNA sequence: TGTGCCAGCAGCTTGGCCGGTCTCGATACGCAGTATTTT. Its translation: CASSLAGLDTQYF.

This clone was detected only once. The chain is built from TRBV7-6 and TRBJ2-7, with 8 positions matching TRBD2. Germline V gene lookup returns CDR1 SGHVS and CDR2 FNYEAQ. V lost 5 bases to trimming and J lost 7 bases; unmatched junction nucleotides: 7. This CDR3 has 13 residues. The CDR3 DNA reads as TGTGCCAGCAGCACAGTCCCGGGGGGGGAGCAGTACTTC. Its protein product is CASSTVPGGEQYF.

V is TRBV9 and J is TRBJ2-2; tentatively, D is TRBD1 (5 bases). From germline, CDR1 is SGDLS and CDR2 YYNGEE. The V and J ends lost 1 base and 5 bases respectively, with 15 bases between them. The CDR3 extends over 16 amino acids. The CDR3, as DNA: TGTGCCAGCAGCGTAAGAGGTCAGGGCTATACCGGGGAGCTGTTTTTT. Protein: CASSVRGQGYTGELFF.

This chain links TRBV5-1 with TRBJ2-1; the D gene is possibly TRBD2 (7 bases). The CDR3 has 16 residues. The germline V and J ends were trimmed by 4 bases and 0 bases, with 14 bases remaining between them. The germline CDR1 and CDR2 sequences are SGHRS and YFSETQ. The CDR3 protein is CASSRGLAASYNEQFF. The CDR3 bases are TGCGCCAGCAGCCGGGGGCTAGCGGCCTCCTACAATGAGCAGTTCTTC.

V gene TRBV5-4 combines with J gene TRBJ1-2; D not certain. The germline CDR1 and CDR2 sequences are SGHNT and YYREEE (reference sequence). V shed 3 bases and J shed 3 bases, with 12 bases lying between them. CDR3 length: 14 amino acids. CDR3 bases: TGTGCCAGCAGCTCGGGCGAGGGATACTATGGCTACACCTTC. This encodes CASSSGEGYYGYTF.

The V and J genes are TRBV5-6 and TRBJ2-1, with 10 bases fitting TRBD2. After removal of 4 bases from V and 7 bases from J, the junction contained 8 bases not matched to a gene. The V gene's germline CDR1 is SGHDT and CDR2 YYEEEE. This CDR3 contains 15 residues. The CDR3 loop reads CASSELAGVGNEQFF. DNA for the CDR3: TGTGCCAGCAGCGAGCTAGCGGGAGTCGGTAATGAGCAGTTCTTC.

The chain combines TRBV6-4 with TRBJ2-7, with TRBD2 matching over 8 bases. This CDR3 has 15 residues. V was clipped by 9 bases and J by 3 bases; unmatched bases: 13. Germline CDR1 is MRHNA and CDR2 is SNTAGT. The CDR3 DNA sequence: TGTGCCAGTGCCTTACTAGCGGAATCGGGCTACGAGCAGTACTTC. Translation: CASALLAESGYEQYF.

The rearrangement uses TRBV7-3 and TRBJ2-1; 8 bases are a match to TRBD2. V dropped 2 bases and J dropped 3; count of bases not matched to a gene: 3. CDR3 length: 15 amino acids. Germline V lookup: CDR1 SGHTA, CDR2 FQGTGA. CDR3 in amino acids: CASSLLGTSYNEQFF. The CDR3 DNA is TGTGCCAGCAGCTTACTCGGGACTAGCTACAATGAGCAGTTCTTC.

The chain links TRBV6-5 to TRBJ2-7; D ambiguous. The germline V gene has CDR1 MNHEY and CDR2 SVGAGI. CDR3 size: 12 residues. Trimming shortened V by 2 bases and J by 7 bases, and 9 bases separated the two germline ends. The CDR3 region has the DNA TGTGCCAGCAGTTACGGTGGGCTTGAGCAGTACTTC. Protein sequence: CASSYGGLEQYF.